What follows are 13 T cell receptor beta chains derived from one specimen sequenced in a study of breast tumors, draining lymph nodes, adjacent tissues (dated by TCRdb to the mid-2010s). The axillary draining lymph nodes of breast cancer patients were the source of the lymph node samples. Libraries came from multiplex PCR. The sample was run on an Illumina HiSeq 2000. TCRdb reprocessed the public reads (quality trimming at Q25 with fastp, clone calling with MiXCR) and kept in-frame beta chains. Rows are combined by CDR3 protein, so each entry shows the most common genes and DNA. This sample holds about 270,000 distinct CDR3 sequences; 30% were observed only once. Jointly, the top ten make up more than 0.85% of the sample. The specimen sequenced was axillary lymph node tissue. These receptors were collected from a female donor with breast cancer. Some clones in this sample may be carry-over from other donors' samples.

Worth noting for this clonotype: Possible read error: a much larger clone is one base away. This chain uses TRBV5-5 with TRBJ1-6; tentative D call: TRBD1 (5 bases). The CDR3 has 15 residues. From germline, CDR1 is SGHKS and CDR2 YYEKEE (reference sequence). CDR3 sequence: CASSWDGSYNPPLHF. The CDR3, as DNA: TGTGCCAGCAGCTGGGACGGCTCCTATAATCCACCCCTCCACTTT.

This clonotype has a single count. With a much larger clone just one base away, this may be a read error. The rearrangement uses TRBV11-2 and TRBJ2-1; D not resolved. The CDR3 is 12 residues long. Germline CDR1 SGHAT, CDR2 FQNNGV. The CDR3 DNA reads as TGTGCCGGCAGCTCTGACGGACCAAGGGAGTTCTTC. This sequence encodes CAGSSDGPREFF.

This clonotype was seen ten or more times. The chain joins TRBV6-5 to TRBJ2-6; D possibly matches TRBD1 or TRBD2 (5 bases each). With 0 bases removed from V and 4 bases from J, the gap between germline ends came to 7 bases. The CDR3 spans 15 residues. Germline V gene lookup returns CDR1 MNHEY and CDR2 SVGAGI. CDR3 bases: TGTGCCAGCAGTTACTCGGGGGTGGGGGCCAACGTCCTGACTTTC. Its protein product is CASSYSGVGANVLTF.

This clonotype was observed many times. The rearrangement uses TRBV5-1 and TRBJ2-7; D remains unclear. V gave up 7 bases and J gave up 0 bases, with 11 bases separating them. The length of the CDR3 is 13 residues. Germline values: CDR1 SGHRS, CDR2 YFSETQ. The CDR3 DNA sequence: TGCGCCAGCGGGGTCGGCGGCTCCTACGAGCAGTACTTC. Residues: CASGVGGSYEQYF.

This clonotype was seen at least ten times. The chain carries TRBV7-2 and TRBJ1-4; 11 nucleotides agree with TRBD1. The V gene end was trimmed by 5 bases and the J gene end by 7 bases; junction bases not matched to a gene: 6. CDR3 length equals 15 residues. Per germline, CDR1 SGHTA and CDR2 FQGNSA. The CDR3 loop reads CASSLDRGQGEKLFF. In DNA form, the CDR3 reads TGTGCCAGCAGCCTGGACAGGGGGCAGGGTGAAAAACTGTTTTTT.

Turning to this clonotype: This may be a read error, as it is one base from a much larger clone. The rearrangement joins TRBV6-4 to TRBJ1-2; D may be TRBD1 (6 bases). The germline V gene has CDR1 MRHNA and CDR2 SNTAGT. The V and J ends lost 5 bases and 8 bases respectively, with 15 bases between them. The CDR3 spans 13 residues. This CDR3 reads CASSHPNREGYTF. CDR3 DNA sequence: TGTGCCAGCAGTCATCCCAACAGGGAAGGCTACACCTTC.

Written as DNA, the CDR3 is TGCAGTGCTAGAGTGGCGGAGACCCAGTACTTC. It specifies CSARVAETQYF. The V gene is TRBV20-1, the J gene TRBJ2-5; D is unclear. Germline V CDR1 and CDR2: DFQATT, SNEGSKA (reference sequence). V lost 1 base and J lost 5, with 5 bases in between. The length of the CDR3 is 11 residues.

This clonotype was observed many times. V gene TRBV24-1 combines with J gene TRBJ1-2; the match to TRBD1 covers 8 bases. The germline V gene has CDR1 KGHDR and CDR2 SFDVKD. J lost 11 bases, V lost 4 bases, and 5 bases had no gene match. The CDR3 has 12 amino acids. CDR3 bases: TGTGCCACCAGTGACCGACAGGGGCTTTACACCTTC. It encodes CATSDRQGLYTF.

The chain uses TRBV12-5 and TRBJ1-1, with D uncertain. CDR1 LGHNT and CDR2 FRNRAP come from the germline V gene. The CDR3 is 16 residues long. The V end was cut by 3 bases, the J end by 1 base, with 15 bases between. The CDR3 protein is CASGFSLTAQNTEAFF. The CDR3 coding sequence is TGTGCTAGTGGTTTTTCCCTCACCGCCCAGAACACTGAAGCTTTCTTT.

Note on this clonotype: Relative to the germline gene, one junction end is altered; a read error may explain this. V and J are TRBV10-1 and TRBJ2-7; perhaps TRBD2 as D (6 bases). The germline V gene encodes CDR1 WNHNN and CDR2 SYGVQD (reference sequence). The length of the CDR3 is 15 residues. As DNA, the CDR3 is TGTGCCAGCAGCCCTAGGGCTAGCGCGACCTACGAGCAGTGCTTC. Its translation: CASSPRASATYEQCF.

This clonotype occurred many times. V gene TRBV10-2 combines with J gene TRBJ2-7; 7 bases line up with TRBD1. Per the germline V gene, CDR1 is WSHSY and CDR2 is SAAADI. V lost 2 bases and J lost 2; bases outside the gene matches: 6. The CDR3 spans 15 residues. The CDR3 is CASSEQGQAAYEQYF. The DNA of the CDR3 is TGCGCCAGCAGTGAGCAAGGACAGGCAGCCTACGAGCAGTACTTC.

In this sample, this clonotype turned up many times. This sequence joins TRBV11-3 and TRBJ2-1, with 12 bases fitting TRBD2. The V segment lost 5 bases and the J segment 6 bases; nucleotides outside the gene matches: 8. The CDR3 runs 16 residues. Germline assignment: CDR1 SGHNT and CDR2 YENEEA. CDR3 nucleotides: TGTGCCAGCAGCCCCTGGACTAGCGGGATGTTCAATGAGCAGTTCTTC. Translation: CASSPWTSGMFNEQFF.

This clonotype was detected ten times or more. The genes are TRBV7-8 and TRBJ2-7; D unclear. The CDR3 contains 14 residues. V shed 5 bases and J shed 0 bases, with 11 bases lying between them. Germline V gives CDR1 SGHVS, CDR2 FQNEAQ. The CDR3 DNA reads TGTGCCAGCAGCATAGGCGGTTCCTCCTACGAGCAGTACTTC. This encodes CASSIGGSSYEQYF.